The source of this T cell receptor beta chain is a study of naive and memory T cell subsets. Study findings and constraints: The RNA method is potentially sensitive to activation and differentiation changes.

Germline loops: CDR1 MDHEN, CDR2 SYDVKM. Losses at the gene ends were 5 bases for V and 3 bases for J; bases not matched to a gene: 8. This CDR3 region has 15 residues. Blood and skin TCR RNA was reverse transcribed with alpha and beta constant primers. TCRdb processed the 5' RACE reads anew with MiXCR; each CDR3 protein has one entry. The table lists tens of thousands of distinct CDR3 sequences, around 3.9% of them singletons. Whole-blood samples were around 2.3 ml of peripheral blood from healthy adult volunteers. Input was about 1 to 1000 ng of DNase-treated total RNA without cell sorting. This clonotype was detected ten times or more. Its antigen is unidentified.

The chain joins TRBV28 to TRBJ2-3; TRBD2 matches 7 bases. The receptor's source is a male donor in good health. CDR3 nucleotide sequence: TGTGCCAGCAGTGGTGCGCGGGAGAGGACAGATACGCAGTATTTT. Translating gives CASSGARERTDTQYF.